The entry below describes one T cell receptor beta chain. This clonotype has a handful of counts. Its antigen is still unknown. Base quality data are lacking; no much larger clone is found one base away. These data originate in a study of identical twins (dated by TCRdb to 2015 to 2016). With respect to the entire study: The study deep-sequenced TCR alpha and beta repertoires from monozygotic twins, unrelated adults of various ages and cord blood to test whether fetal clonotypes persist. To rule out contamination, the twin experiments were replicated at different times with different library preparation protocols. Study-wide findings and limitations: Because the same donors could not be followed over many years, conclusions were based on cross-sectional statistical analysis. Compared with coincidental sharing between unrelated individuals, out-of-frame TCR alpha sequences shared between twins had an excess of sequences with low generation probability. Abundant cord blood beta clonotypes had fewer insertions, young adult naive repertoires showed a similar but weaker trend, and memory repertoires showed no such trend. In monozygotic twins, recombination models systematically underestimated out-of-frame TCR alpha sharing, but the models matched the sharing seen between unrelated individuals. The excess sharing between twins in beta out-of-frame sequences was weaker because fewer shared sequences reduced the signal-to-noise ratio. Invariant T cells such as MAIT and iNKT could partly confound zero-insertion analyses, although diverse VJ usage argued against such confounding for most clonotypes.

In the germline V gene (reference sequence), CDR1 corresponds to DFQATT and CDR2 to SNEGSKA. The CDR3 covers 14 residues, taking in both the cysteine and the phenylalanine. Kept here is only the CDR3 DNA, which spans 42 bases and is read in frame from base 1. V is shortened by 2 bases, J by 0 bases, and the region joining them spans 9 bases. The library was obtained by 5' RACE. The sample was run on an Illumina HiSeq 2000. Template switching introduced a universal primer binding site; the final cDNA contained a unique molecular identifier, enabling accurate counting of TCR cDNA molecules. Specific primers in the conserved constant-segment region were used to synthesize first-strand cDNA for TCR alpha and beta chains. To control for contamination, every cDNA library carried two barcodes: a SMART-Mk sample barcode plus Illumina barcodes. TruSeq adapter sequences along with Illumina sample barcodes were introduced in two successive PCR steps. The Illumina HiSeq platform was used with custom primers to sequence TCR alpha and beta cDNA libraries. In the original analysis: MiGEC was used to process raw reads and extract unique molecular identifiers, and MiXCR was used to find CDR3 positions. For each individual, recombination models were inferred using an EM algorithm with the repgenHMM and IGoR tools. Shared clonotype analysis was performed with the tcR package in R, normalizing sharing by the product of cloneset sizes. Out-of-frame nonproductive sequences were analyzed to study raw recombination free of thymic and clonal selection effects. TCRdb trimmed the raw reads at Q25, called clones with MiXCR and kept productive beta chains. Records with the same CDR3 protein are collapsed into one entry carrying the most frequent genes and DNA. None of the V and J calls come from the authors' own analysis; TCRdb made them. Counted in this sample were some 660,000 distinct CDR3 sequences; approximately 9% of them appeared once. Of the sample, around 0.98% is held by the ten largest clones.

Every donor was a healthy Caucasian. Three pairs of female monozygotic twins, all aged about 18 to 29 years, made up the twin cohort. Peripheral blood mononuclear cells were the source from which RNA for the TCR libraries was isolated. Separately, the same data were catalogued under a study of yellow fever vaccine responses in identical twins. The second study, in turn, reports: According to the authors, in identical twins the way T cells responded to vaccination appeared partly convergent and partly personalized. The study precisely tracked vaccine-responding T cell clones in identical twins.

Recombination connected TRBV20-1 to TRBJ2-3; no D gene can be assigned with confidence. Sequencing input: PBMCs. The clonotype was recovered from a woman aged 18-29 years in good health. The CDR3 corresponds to CSARIVSSTDTQYF. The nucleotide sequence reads TGCAGTGCTAGAATAGTCAGCAGCACAGATACGCAGTATTTT.